A single TCR beta chain is shown here with its context. The data belong to a study of blood T cell repertoires in COVID-19. Study as a whole: COVID-19 samples collected from the United States, Italy and Spain covered acute and convalescent phases. The cDNA or gDNA used as material had been derived from T cells, B-cell-depleted T cells, or PBMCs.

The method was immunoSEQ multiplex PCR; TCRdb's version includes in-frame clones alone and lacks a portion of them. The sample consists of 150,000 to 200,000 clones, approximately 90% of them appearing once. The CDR3 extends over 16 amino acids. V lost 0 bases and J lost 5, with 15 bases in between. The germline CDR1 and CDR2 sequences are MGHRA and YSYEKL. V and J are TRBV4-1 and TRBJ2-3; tentatively, D is TRBD2 (6 bases). The sequenced material came from peripheral blood. The sequence came from a man aged 50-60 years who had recovered from COVID-19. The CDR3 nucleotides are TGCGCCAGCAGCCAAGATCCGAGGAGCGGGCAAGATACGCAGTATTTT. It specifies CASSQDPRSGQDTQYF.